The 5 T cell receptor beta chains presented below share a single source sample, sequenced in a study of blood T cell repertoires in COVID-19. Profiled with immunoSEQ multiplex PCR; TCRdb holds only in-frame clones, not every one. In the table there are about 89,000 clones, 55% to 75% of which are singletons. The sample was peripheral blood. The receptors here all came from an elderly woman with acute or convalescent COVID-19.

J is TRBJ1-2 and V is TRBV5-6; D might be TRBD1 (5 bases). Trimming removed 1 base at V and 4 bases at J, with 8 bases between. The CDR3 covers 13 residues. Germline loops: CDR1 SGHDT, CDR2 YYEEEE. CDR3 sequence reads: CASSLSTVYGYTF. The CDR3 DNA sequence: TGTGCCAGCAGCTTGTCGACAGTCTATGGCTACACCTTC.

This clone was counted only a few times. The chain is built from TRBV6-5 and TRBJ1-3, with D perhaps TRBD1 (5 bases). The CDR3 is 14 amino acids. Trimming took 6 bases from V and 0 from J, leaving 9 bases between them. Germline V CDR1 and CDR2: MNHEY, SVGAGI. The CDR3 loop is CASRQVYSGNTIYF. In DNA form, the CDR3 reads TGTGCCAGCAGACAGGTTTACTCTGGAAACACCATATATTTT.

The chain has TRBV7-2 and TRBJ1-2, with TRBD1 matching 7 bases. The germline V gene encodes CDR1 SGHTA and CDR2 FQGNSA. This CDR3 has 15 residues. With V trimmed by 4 bases and J by 3 bases, 8 bases remained unmatched. The CDR3 protein is CASSSYGTVDYGYTF. The CDR3 DNA reads TGTGCCAGCAGCTCTTACGGGACAGTAGACTATGGCTACACCTTC.

This clone occurred a few times. The chain employs TRBV5-6 and TRBJ2-7; TRBD1 is a possible D gene (6 bases). The germline V and J ends were trimmed by 3 bases and 2 bases, with 12 bases remaining between them. The CDR3 extends over 14 amino acids. Germline V lookup: CDR1 SGHDT, CDR2 YYEEEE. The CDR3 DNA is TGTGCCAGCAGCTCAGGGGCGCCTACCTACGAGCAGTACTTC. This sequence encodes CASSSGAPTYEQYF.

The rearrangement links TRBV28 to TRBJ1-2; 7 nucleotides line up with TRBD1. The ends lost 4 bases at V and 3 bases at J; junction bases unmatched: 5. The CDR3 covers 14 residues. The V gene's germline CDR1 is MDHEN and CDR2 SYDVKM. The CDR3 loop is CASSYRGTDYGYTF. In DNA, the CDR3 is TGTGCCAGCAGTTACAGGGGAACAGACTATGGCTACACCTTC.